This entry features one T cell receptor beta chain sequence. These data come from a study of blood T cell repertoires in COVID-19. Study-wide context: The United States, Italy and Spain provided the acute and convalescent COVID-19 samples.

Seattle cases were enrolled at active infection and followed longitudinally. Clones were sequenced by immunoSEQ multiplex PCR, and TCRdb holds only the in-frame ones, with some missing. The data show under 100,000 clones, roughly 88% seen once. This CDR3 is built from 18 residues. Germline-derived CDR1 and CDR2 are SGHVS and FQNEAQ. V lost 4 bases and J lost 4, with 23 bases in between. Material: peripheral blood. This sequence originates from a woman older than 75 with COVID-19, enrolled during active disease. The V and J genes are TRBV7-8 and TRBJ1-5, with D unclear. The CDR3: CASSSVLSVRASNQPQHF. Written as DNA, the CDR3 is TGTGCCAGCAGCTCCGTTTTATCGGTAAGAGCTTCGAATCAGCCCCAGCATTTT. Full variable domain (remainder filled in from reference TRBV7-8 and TRBJ1-5): GAGVSQSPRYKVAKRGQDVALRCDPISGHVSLFWYQQALGQGPEFLTYFQNEAQLDKSGLPSDRFFAERPEGSVSTLKIQRTQQEDSAVYLCASSSVLSVRASNQPQHFGDGTRLSIL.